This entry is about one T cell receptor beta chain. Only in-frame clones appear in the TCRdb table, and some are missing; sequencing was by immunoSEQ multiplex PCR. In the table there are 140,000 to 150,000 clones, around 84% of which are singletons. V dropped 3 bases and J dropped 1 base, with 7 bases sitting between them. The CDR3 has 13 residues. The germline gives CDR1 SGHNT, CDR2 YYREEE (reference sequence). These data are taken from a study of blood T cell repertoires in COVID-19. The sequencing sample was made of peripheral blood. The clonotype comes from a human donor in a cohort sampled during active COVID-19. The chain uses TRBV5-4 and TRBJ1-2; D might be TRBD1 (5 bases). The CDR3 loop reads CASSYDSNYGYTF. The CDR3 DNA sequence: TGTGCCAGCAGCTATGACAGTAACTATGGCTACACCTTC.